One and the same sample provided the 21 T cell receptor beta chains below, sequenced in a study of cytotoxic CD8 clonotypes in ibrutinib-treated CLL. TCRdb's table, derived via immunoSEQ multiplex PCR, lists solely in-frame clones and lacks some. The data show fewer than 35,000 clones, with approximately 54% seen just once and about 4.9% held by the top ten. Specimen: PBMCs, collected before ibrutinib treatment. Every receptor here comes from a human donor with chronic lymphocytic leukemia.

The rearrangement uses TRBV7-8 and TRBJ2-5; 8 positions agree with TRBD1. The CDR3 spans 17 residues. J lost 1 base, V lost 1 base, and 8 bases had no gene match. The germline gives CDR1 SGHVS, CDR2 FQNEAQ. CDR3 nucleotides: TGTGCCAGCAGCTTAGGACAGGGGTTCGGGGGCCAAGAGACCCAGTACTTC. It encodes CASSLGQGFGGQETQYF.

The chain uses TRBV6-1 and TRBJ1-2; 7 bases fit TRBD1. The CDR3 is 14 residues long. Germline CDR1 reads MNHNS; CDR2 reads SASEGT. The V segment lost 3 bases and the J segment 6 bases; nucleotides outside the gene matches: 7. CDR3 sequence (DNA): TGTGCCAGCAGTGAGTACAGGGGCCGGAATGGCTACACCTTC. Translation: CASSEYRGRNGYTF.

The chain has TRBV18 and TRBJ2-2, with 8 nucleotides matching TRBD1. The trim removed 3 bases at V and 0 bases at J, leaving 6 bases unmatched. CDR3 length: 17 amino acids. Per the germline V gene, CDR1 is KGHSH and CDR2 is LQKENI. DNA for the CDR3: TGTGCCAGCTCACCTCGCCCGACAGGGGCGAACACCGGGGAGCTGTTTTTT. It codes for CASSPRPTGANTGELFF.

V usage is TRBV10-3 and J usage is TRBJ2-2; 13 nucleotides line up with TRBD2. V shed 6 bases, J shed 4 bases, and the junction held 11 bases outside the gene matches. CDR3 length equals 18 residues. From germline, CDR1 is ENHRY and CDR2 SYGVKD. The CDR3: CAIRPGTSGARGTGELFF. CDR3 sequence (DNA): TGTGCCATCAGACCCGGGACTAGCGGGGCAAGGGGCACCGGGGAGCTGTTTTTT.

The genes are TRBV5-1 and TRBJ2-2; TRBD2 matches 9 bases. Germline CDR1 SGHRS, CDR2 YFSETQ. The CDR3 extends over 15 amino acids. Trimming cost V 4 bases and J 4 bases; bases outside gene matches: 5. Here the CDR3 reads CASSAGGPGTGELFF. CDR3 DNA sequence: TGCGCCAGCAGCGCGGGAGGGCCGGGCACCGGGGAGCTGTTTTTT.

The rearrangement links TRBV28 to TRBJ1-1, with D maybe TRBD1 (5 bases). The CDR3 has 12 residues. Deletions cut 9 bases from V and 6 bases from J, with 14 bases between. Per the germline V gene, CDR1 is MDHEN and CDR2 is SYDVKM. The CDR3 sequence is CASSQPGAEAFF. For the CDR3, the DNA is TGTGCCAGTTCCCAGCCGGGGGCTGAAGCTTTCTTT.

This clone was seen only once. The J gene is TRBJ1-2, the V gene TRBV6-1; D is unclear. Trimming shortened V by 1 base and J by 4 bases, and 7 bases separated the two germline ends. CDR1 is MNHNS, CDR2 SASEGT, per germline. This CDR3 is built from 13 residues. For the CDR3, the DNA is TGTGCCAGCAGTGAAGTGGCCAGCTATGGCTACACCTTC. This translates into CASSEVASYGYTF.

The genes are TRBV5-4 and TRBJ1-4, with TRBD1 matching over 7 bases. Germline lookup yields CDR1 SGHNT and CDR2 YYREEE (reference sequence). The CDR3 spans 14 residues. V lost 2 bases, J lost 7 bases, and 5 bases stayed unmatched. CDR3 residues: CASSFQGEGEKLFF. The CDR3 nucleotides are TGTGCCAGCAGCTTTCAGGGGGAAGGTGAAAAACTGTTTTTT.

This clone has a single count. The V call is TRBV19, the J call TRBJ2-3; D call uncertain. The V end lost 6 bases, the J end lost 5 bases, and 6 bases lay between the germline ends. Looked up from germline, CDR1 is LNHDA and CDR2 is SQIVND (reference sequence). The CDR3 covers 11 residues. The CDR3 spells CASRTGDTQYF. CDR3 nucleotides: TGTGCCAGTAGGACGGGAGATACGCAGTATTTT.

The chain recombines TRBV6-5 with TRBJ2-1; 11 bases fit TRBD2. Germline assignment: CDR1 MNHEY and CDR2 SVGAGI. This CDR3 spans 14 amino acids. V lost 6 bases and J lost 6; bases outside the gene matches: 4. The CDR3 bases are TGTGCCAGCAGACTAGCGGGAGACGTCAATGAGCAGTTCTTC. Amino acids: CASRLAGDVNEQFF.

By proportion, this clone is medium-sized. CDR3 sequence: CASSGWISGETQYF. CDR3 bases: TGTGCCAGCAGTGGATGGATAAGTGGGGAGACCCAGTACTTC. This rearrangement joins TRBV6-1 to TRBJ2-5; D uncertain. Trimming removed 4 bases from V and 5 bases from J, with 14 bases in between. The CDR3 has 14 residues. CDR1 and CDR2 (germline): MNHNS, SASEGT.

The chain recombines TRBV4-3 with TRBJ1-1; D not certain. The length of the CDR3 is 15 residues. Trimming removed 0 bases from V and 4 bases from J, with 12 bases in between. Germline CDR1 LGHNA, CDR2 YSLEER. CDR3: CASSQDHSHVTEAFF. The CDR3 nucleotides are TGCGCCAGCAGCCAAGATCACAGCCACGTCACTGAAGCTTTCTTT.

The gene calls are TRBV29-1 and TRBJ2-7, with a weak D call TRBD1 (6 bases). CDR3 length equals 14 residues. Germline V gene data show CDR1 as SQVTM and CDR2 as ANQGSEA. The germline V and J ends were trimmed by 4 bases and 5 bases, with 18 bases remaining between them. This CDR3 reads CSVVNPTQGNEQYF. CDR3 DNA sequence: TGCAGCGTTGTCAACCCAACACAGGGTAACGAGCAGTACTTC.

This clone was seen once. The chain carries TRBV19 and TRBJ2-3; 10 nucleotides agree with TRBD1. The CDR3 length is 15 residues. J lost 5 bases, V lost 5 bases, and 7 bases had no gene match. Germline V gene lookup returns CDR1 LNHDA and CDR2 SQIVND (reference sequence). CDR3 nucleotide sequence: TGTGCCAGTAGTGACAGGGGGCCCGGTCGAGATACGCAGTATTTT. It specifies CASSDRGPGRDTQYF. Full variable domain (rest looked up from reference TRBV19 and TRBJ2-3): DGGITQSPKYLFRKEGQNVTLSCEQNLNHDAMYWYRQDPGQGLRLIYYSQIVNDFQKGDIAEGYSVSREKKESFPLTVTSAQKNPTAFYLCASSDRGPGRDTQYFGPGTRLTVL.

This clone showed up just a few times. The chain employs TRBV11-1 and TRBJ2-7, with 9 bases matching TRBD1. This CDR3 has 15 residues. Germline V gene sequence: CDR1 SGHAT, CDR2 FQDESV (reference sequence). The V and J ends lost 1 base and 4 bases, in that order; junction bases with no gene match: 5. CDR3 amino acids: CASSLDWTGAYEQYF. The CDR3 nucleotides read TGTGCCAGCAGCTTAGATTGGACAGGGGCTTACGAGCAGTACTTC.

This clone has a handful of counts. V and J are TRBV5-6 and TRBJ2-7; the D gene could be TRBD1 or TRBD2 (5 bases each). V was shortened by 5 bases and J by 0 bases, with 12 bases between the two germline ends. The length of the CDR3 is 14 residues. Germline CDR1 SGHDT, CDR2 YYEEEE. The CDR3 reads CASRGTLSSYEQYF. The DNA for the CDR3 is TGTGCCAGCAGAGGGACGCTTAGCTCCTACGAGCAGTACTTC.

The genes are TRBV5-6 and TRBJ1-6, with D possibly TRBD1 on 5 matching bases. The length of the CDR3 is 17 residues. V shed 4 bases and J shed 3 bases, with 17 bases lying between them. Germline V gene sequence: CDR1 SGHDT, CDR2 YYEEEE. The chain's CDR3 is CASSGRAGPVYNSPLHF. The CDR3 DNA reads TGTGCCAGCAGCGGGAGAGCGGGGCCGGTCTATAATTCACCCCTCCACTTT.

V gene TRBV4-1 combines with J gene TRBJ2-3; 7 nucleotides agree with TRBD2. The CDR3 runs 16 residues. The germline CDR1 and CDR2 sequences are MGHRA and YSYEKL. The V segment lost 2 bases and the J segment 6 bases; nucleotides outside the gene matches: 11. The CDR3 DNA is TGCGCCAGCAGCCAAAGGGGCCTCGCGGGGGAGGATACGCAGTATTTT. Encoded protein: CASSQRGLAGEDTQYF.

This clone is termed medium-sized. Here the CDR3 DNA reads TGTGCCAGCAGCCGTGTGGGTCCACAGGGCCTCTATGGCTACACCTTC. Its protein is CASSRVGPQGLYGYTF. This chain links TRBV7-9 with TRBJ1-2, with TRBD1 as a possible D gene (6 bases). Per germline, CDR1 SEHNR and CDR2 FQNEAQ (reference sequence). The V gene lost 5 bases and the J gene lost 4 bases, with 20 bases spanning the gap. This CDR3 is 16 amino acids long.

This clone has just a few counts. The chain couples TRBV7-8 to TRBJ2-7; 11 bases line up with TRBD2. This CDR3 region has 18 residues. Germline CDR1 SGHVS, CDR2 FQNEAQ. The J segment lost 4 bases and the V segment lost 1 base, leaving 12 bases of the junction unmatched. The CDR3 loop is CASSLGTTAGLAEYEQYF. CDR3 coding DNA: TGTGCCAGCAGCTTAGGGACCACCGCGGGACTAGCGGAATACGAGCAGTACTTC.

CDR3 amino acids: CASSTPTSRTAETQYF. The DNA of the CDR3 is TGTGCCAGCAGTACTCCCACTAGCCGGACAGCAGAGACCCAGTACTTC. The chain has TRBV5-4 and TRBJ2-5; D might be TRBD1 or TRBD2, each matching 6 bases. Trimming left V 5 bases short and J 4 bases short, with 21 bases between. The CDR3 has 16 amino acids. Germline assignment: CDR1 SGHNT and CDR2 YYREEE (reference sequence).